Shown below are 18 T cell receptor beta chains from a single sample sequenced in a study of blood T cells in healthy people across ages. Through a sample-barcoded 5' primer and a J-beta primer mix, a second PCR was run for roughly 6 to 11 cycles. MiXCR was run by TCRdb on the 5' RACE reads, yielding one entry per CDR3 protein. The data show over 950,000 distinct CDR3 sequences, roughly 51% seen once. Sequenced sample: blood. The receptors were gathered from a woman aged 60-75 years in good health.

The chain is built from TRBV20-1 and TRBJ2-7, with D maybe TRBD2 (6 bases). Trimming took off 1 base at V and 2 bases at J, with 18 bases between the two ends. This CDR3 contains 16 residues. CDR1 and CDR2 (germline): DFQATT, SNEGSKA (reference sequence). The CDR3 sequence: CSARGAGFRKPYEQYF. The CDR3 DNA sequence: TGCAGTGCTAGAGGCGCGGGGTTTAGGAAACCCTACGAGCAGTACTTC.

This clonotype turned up a few times. The rearrangement links TRBV7-9 to TRBJ2-7; TRBD2 aligns across 11 bases. The J call may be wrong; the DNA end is better matched by TRBJ2-5. CDR1 is SEHNR, CDR2 FQNEAQ, per germline (reference sequence). This CDR3 region has 17 residues. The DNA for the CDR3 is TGTGCCAGCAGTTTCCTCAGGGCTAGCGGGAGGTTTGAGACCCAGTACTTC. The encoded protein is CASSFLRASGRFETQYF.

The J gene is TRBJ2-5, the V gene TRBV12-5; the D gene could be TRBD1 or TRBD2 (5 bases each). In germline, CDR1 is LGHNT, CDR2 FRNRAP. The CDR3 sequence is 15 residues long. The V gene lost 1 base and the J gene lost 5 bases, with 14 bases spanning the gap. The CDR3 DNA reads as TGTGCTAGTGGTTTGGGCGCCGGGACGTACGAGACCCAGTACTTC. This encodes CASGLGAGTYETQYF.

The rearrangement uses TRBV7-9 and TRBJ2-7; 9 nucleotides match TRBD2. The CDR3 has 18 amino acids. Per the germline V gene, CDR1 is SEHNR and CDR2 is FQNEAQ (reference sequence). The trim removed 2 bases at V and 5 bases at J, leaving 16 bases unmatched. The CDR3 region has the DNA TGTGCCAGCAGCTTATTAGCGGGAGACCTCTTTCGGAGCCACGAGCAGTACTTC. Its translation is CASSLLAGDLFRSHEQYF.

This rearrangement joins TRBV20-1 to TRBJ2-1, with 8 positions matching TRBD2. Germline assignment: CDR1 DFQATT and CDR2 SNEGSKA (reference sequence). The CDR3 loop spans 14 amino acids. V lost 6 bases and J lost 10; bases outside the gene matches: 14. CDR3 sequence: CSARSAGGLTEQFF. In DNA form, the CDR3 reads TGCAGTGCCCGTTCGGCGGGAGGTTTGACGGAGCAGTTCTTC.

This clonotype has only a few counts. This chain joins TRBV30 and TRBJ1-5, with 9 bases identical to TRBD1. The length of the CDR3 is 15 residues. Germline V CDR1 and CDR2: GTSNPN, SVGIG (reference sequence). Germline trimming cut 0 bases from V and 4 bases from J; bases unmatched to any gene: 4. The CDR3 DNA follows: TGTGCCTGGAGTGTACCGGGACAGGGTAATCAGCCCCAGCATTTT. Protein sequence: CAWSVPGQGNQPQHF. The variable domain in full, with the rest retrieved from reference TRBV30 and TRBJ1-5, is SQTIHQWPATLVQPVGSPLSLECTVEGTSNPNLYWYRQAAGRGLQLLFYSVGIGQISSEVPQNLSASRPQDRQFILSSKKLLLSDSGFYLCAWSVPGQGNQPQHFGDGTRLSIL.

This rearrangement joins TRBV5-1 to TRBJ2-7, with D maybe TRBD1 (6 bases). From germline, CDR1 is SGHRS and CDR2 YFSETQ. The CDR3 is made up of 12 amino acids. The V gene lost 6 bases and the J gene lost 6 bases, with 13 bases spanning the gap. CDR3 region: CASTDWGLEQYF. The CDR3 coding sequence is TGCGCCAGCACCGACTGGGGGCTCGAGCAGTACTTC.

The gene calls are TRBV7-2 and TRBJ2-7, with D perhaps TRBD1 (6 bases). This CDR3 spans 17 amino acids. Trimming took off 1 base at V and 3 bases at J, with 19 bases between the two ends. Germline V gene sequence: CDR1 SGHTA, CDR2 FQGNSA. The CDR3, as DNA: TGTGCCAGCAGCTTAGTATCGGACAGCCGTAGCCTCTACGAGCAGTACTTC. Translated: CASSLVSDSRSLYEQYF. The whole variable domain, filled in from reference TRBV7-2 and TRBJ2-7, reads GAGVSQSPSNKVTEKGKDVELRCDPISGHTALYWYRQSLGQGLEFLIYFQGNSAPDKSGLPSDRFSAERTGGSVSTLTIQRTQQEDSAVYLCASSLVSDSRSLYEQYFGPGTRLTVT.

The V and J genes are TRBV7-2 and TRBJ1-2; D is unclear. This CDR3 spans 13 amino acids. Between the trimmed V and J ends, which lost 5 bases and 8 bases, there was a span of 15 bases. The V gene's germline CDR1 is SGHTA and CDR2 FQGNSA. CDR3 protein: CASSPYGRNGYTF. The DNA of the CDR3 is TGTGCCAGCAGCCCTTACGGCAGGAACGGCTACACCTTC.

This chain joins TRBV28 and TRBJ2-7; the D gene is possibly TRBD2 (6 bases). The germline V gene encodes CDR1 MDHEN and CDR2 SYDVKM. Trimming took 7 bases from V and 2 from J, leaving 15 bases between them. The CDR3 loop spans 14 amino acids. The CDR3 DNA reads TGTGCCAGCACCCCCAGCGGGCGGGCCTACGAGCAGTACTTC. As protein: CASTPSGRAYEQYF.

This chain links TRBV29-1 with TRBJ2-7, with D tentatively TRBD2 (6 bases). This CDR3 region has 15 residues. V was pared by 0 bases and J by 2 bases, with 14 bases between. Germline CDR1 reads SQVTM; CDR2 reads ANQGSEA. CDR3 nucleotides: TGCAGCGTTGAAGATCCGGGGGAGCCCACCTACGAGCAGTACTTC. Its translation is CSVEDPGEPTYEQYF.

A few counts support this clonotype. This chain uses TRBV5-1 with TRBJ2-1; 10 positions match TRBD1. J was trimmed by 7 bases and V by 3 bases; bases with no gene match: 7. The CDR3 is made up of 15 amino acids. Germline assignment: CDR1 SGHRS and CDR2 YFSETQ. CDR3 amino acids: CASSSAGQGWNEQFF. The CDR3 nucleotides read TGCGCCAGCAGCTCGGCGGGACAGGGGTGGAATGAGCAGTTCTTC.

This clonotype came up a few times. This chain joins TRBV5-4 and TRBJ2-7, with TRBD2 matching over 9 bases. CDR1 SGHNT and CDR2 YYREEE come from the germline V gene (reference sequence). J was trimmed by 1 base and V by 4 bases; bases with no gene match: 9. This CDR3 region has 16 residues. Written as DNA, the CDR3 is TGTGCCAGCAGCAATCCGCTAGCGGGAAATTCCTACGAGCAGTACTTC. Translated, it gives CASSNPLAGNSYEQYF.

V usage is TRBV29-1 and J usage is TRBJ2-1; 7 nucleotides match TRBD1. Germline V gives CDR1 SQVTM, CDR2 ANQGSEA. After removal of 4 bases from V and 8 bases from J, the junction contained 8 bases not matched to a gene. This CDR3 spans 13 amino acids. The CDR3 region is CSVGQGEWDEQFF. The CDR3 bases are TGCAGCGTTGGACAGGGTGAATGGGATGAGCAGTTCTTC.

The V gene is TRBV20-1, the J gene TRBJ2-5, with 11 bases fitting TRBD2. The end of the DNA is better explained by TRBJ2-7, so the J call may be wrong. Per germline, CDR1 DFQATT and CDR2 SNEGSKA (reference sequence). This CDR3 is built from 15 residues. The CDR3 DNA reads as TGCAGTGCTACGATTAGCGGGAGGGCCGGGTACGAGCAGTACTTC. Translating gives CSATISGRAGYEQYF.

This chain links TRBV5-1 with TRBJ2-1, with 11 bases fitting TRBD1. Unmatched junction bases numbered 2, after V lost 6 bases and J lost 0 bases. Germline lookup yields CDR1 SGHRS and CDR2 YFSETQ. The CDR3 sequence is 15 residues long. CDR3 nucleotides: TGCGCCAGCACCGGACAGGGGGCCTCCTACAATGAGCAGTTCTTC. Its protein product is CASTGQGASYNEQFF.

The V gene is TRBV30, the J gene TRBJ2-1, with D unresolved. Looked up from germline, CDR1 is GTSNPN and CDR2 is SVGIG (reference sequence). V lost 3 bases to trimming and J lost 5 bases, with 17 bases between them. CDR3 size: 15 residues. The CDR3 sequence is CAWSLPRTPHNEQFF. CDR3 sequence (DNA): TGTGCCTGGAGCCTACCCAGGACCCCCCACAATGAGCAGTTCTTC.

This clonotype was found a few times. This sequence joins TRBV28 and TRBJ2-7; no definite D call. The germline V gene has CDR1 MDHEN and CDR2 SYDVKM. The CDR3 is 15 residues long. Trimming took off 6 bases at V and 0 bases at J, with 15 bases between the two ends. The CDR3 reads CASSLSAKSSYEQYF. In DNA, the CDR3 is TGTGCCAGCAGCCTCAGCGCCAAGAGCTCCTACGAGCAGTACTTC.